This T cell receptor (beta chain) stems from a study of T cell responses to AZD1222 COVID-19 vaccine. Study details: Second doses that came at about 4 or about 12 weeks were put together. Regarding the study as a whole: Donors were largely white British and mainly female; clonal diversity was possibly underestimated. Recipients of two AZD1222 doses showed rising Spike-specific TCR breadth and depth. Vaccine-associated CD4 TCRs spanned spike, dominant at 160-218 and 743-854.

A remark on this clone: Its target is not known.

The repertoire was sequenced with immunoSEQ multiplex PCR; TCRdb's copy has only in-frame clones and lacks some. The table has fewer than 90,000 clones, nearly 90% seen once. The CDR3 length is 15 residues. Deletions cut 3 bases from V and 2 bases from J, with 11 bases between. Germline CDR1 reads MNHNS; CDR2 reads SASEGT. The receptor was derived from an adult in good health. Sequencing used peripheral blood, obtained on day 0 of AZD1222 vaccination. V and J are TRBV6-1 and TRBJ1-5; D possibly corresponds to TRBD1 (5 bases). The CDR3 reads CASSEQGIGNQPQHF. CDR3 DNA: TGTGCCAGCAGTGAGCAGGGTATTGGCAATCAGCCCCAGCATTTT.